A single sample is the source of the 4 T cell receptor beta chains below, sequenced in a study of shared clonotypes between healthy human individuals. Profiling relied on immunoSEQ multiplex PCR, and the TCRdb table lists in-frame clones only, not all of them. Here the sample spans fewer than 700,000 clones, just over 75% being singletons. Sequencing input: PBMCs. Receptors were obtained from a woman between 40 and 50 years old in good health. Some clones in this sample may be carry-over from other donors' samples.

This clone appeared a single time. V usage is TRBV27 and J usage is TRBJ2-1; D ambiguous. The CDR3 runs 13 residues. The germline V and J ends were trimmed by 6 bases and 8 bases, with 14 bases remaining between them. Germline CDR1 is MNHEY and CDR2 is SMNVEV (reference sequence). CDR3 nucleotide sequence: TGTGCCAGCAGCTCCATCCTTGTCGATGAGCAGTTCTTC. Residues: CASSSILVDEQFF.

The V and J genes are TRBV27 and TRBJ2-5, with D perhaps matching TRBD1 or TRBD2 (7 bases each). The CDR3 has 18 residues. Germline loops: CDR1 MNHEY, CDR2 SMNVEV (reference sequence). Trimming left V 3 bases short and J 5 bases short, with 25 bases between. The CDR3 DNA is TGTGCCAGCAGTTTTGAGGGCCTAGCGGAACCCAGGGGGGAGACCCAGTACTTC. Protein sequence: CASSFEGLAEPRGETQYF.

In the case of this clone: The sample carries other DNA sequences with the same CDR3. The V and J genes are TRBV6-1 and TRBJ2-7; TRBD1 is a possible D gene (6 bases). CDR1 and CDR2 from the germline V gene are MNHNS and SASEGT. The V and J ends lost 7 bases and 3 bases respectively, with 7 bases between them. The CDR3 is 11 amino acids. In DNA, the CDR3 is TGTGCCAGCACCAGGGGCTACGAGCAGTACTTC. It translates to CASTRGYEQYF.

The chain's CDR3 is CASSEDRNTEAFF. As DNA, the CDR3 is TGTGCCAGCAGTGAAGACAGGAACACTGAAGCTTTCTTT. The genes are TRBV6-4 and TRBJ1-1, with D maybe TRBD1 (5 bases). Trimming left V 3 bases short and J 1 base short, with 6 bases between. Germline CDR1 is MRHNA and CDR2 is SNTAGT. The CDR3 is 13 residues long.